This TCR beta chain is from a study of beta chain features in type 1 diabetes. The entirety of the isolated RNA underwent reverse transcription, so expressed TCRB transcripts were sequenced. Profiled with immunoSEQ multiplex PCR; TCRdb holds only in-frame clones, not every one. The sample holds hundreds of thousands of clones; roughly 9% are singletons and the top ten take less than 1.2%. There are 15 residues in the CDR3. Germline trimming cut 4 bases from V and 1 base from J; bases unmatched to any gene: 5. Germline V lookup: CDR1 SGHDT, CDR2 YYEEEE. One heparinised blood draw, averaging roughly 120 mL, came from each donor. Study-wide results and caveats: Significant though moderate, a shortening of TCRB CDR3s appeared in all four CD4+ subsets of Type 1 diabetes patients.

Note on this clone: What it binds is unknown.

The TCR comes from a man aged 25 to 40 with type 1 diabetes. The chain joins TRBV5-6 to TRBJ2-1; 7 nucleotides match TRBD1. The sequenced sample was central memory CD4+ T cells from blood. This CDR3 is CASSGTGESYNEQFF. The CDR3 DNA reads TGTGCCAGCAGCGGAACAGGGGAGTCCTACAATGAGCAGTTCTTC. The entire variable domain, with the rest obtained from reference TRBV5-6 and TRBJ2-1, is as follows: DAGVTQSPTHLIKTRGQQVTLRCSPKSGHDTVSWYQQALGQGPQFIFQYYEEEERQRGNFPDRFSGHQFPNYSSELNVNALLLGDSALYLCASSGTGESYNEQFFGPGTRLTVL.